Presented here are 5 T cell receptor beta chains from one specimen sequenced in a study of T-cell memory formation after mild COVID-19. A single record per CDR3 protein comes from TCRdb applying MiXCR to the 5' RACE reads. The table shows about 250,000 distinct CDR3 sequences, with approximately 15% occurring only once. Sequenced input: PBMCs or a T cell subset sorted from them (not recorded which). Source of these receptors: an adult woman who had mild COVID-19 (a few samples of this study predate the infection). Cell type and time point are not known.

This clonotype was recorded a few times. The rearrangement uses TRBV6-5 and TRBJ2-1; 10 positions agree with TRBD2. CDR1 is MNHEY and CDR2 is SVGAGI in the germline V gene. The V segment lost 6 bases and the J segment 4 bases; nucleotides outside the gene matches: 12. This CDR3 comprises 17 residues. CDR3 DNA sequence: TGTGCCAGCAGCCGCCCCGCACTAGCGGGGCTTTACAATGAGCAGTTCTTC. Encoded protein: CASSRPALAGLYNEQFF.

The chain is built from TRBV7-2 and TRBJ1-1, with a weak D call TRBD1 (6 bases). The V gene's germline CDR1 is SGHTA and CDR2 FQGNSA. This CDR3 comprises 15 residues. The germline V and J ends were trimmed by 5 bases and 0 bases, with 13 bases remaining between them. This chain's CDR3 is CASSGRGLLNTEAFF. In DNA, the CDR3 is TGTGCCAGCAGCGGCAGGGGTCTCCTGAACACTGAAGCTTTCTTT.

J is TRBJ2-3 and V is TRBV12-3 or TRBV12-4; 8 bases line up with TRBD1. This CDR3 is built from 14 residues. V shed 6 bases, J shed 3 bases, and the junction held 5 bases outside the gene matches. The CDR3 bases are TGTGCCAGCAGACTGACAGGGGAGACAGATACGCAGTATTTT. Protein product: CASRLTGETDTQYF.

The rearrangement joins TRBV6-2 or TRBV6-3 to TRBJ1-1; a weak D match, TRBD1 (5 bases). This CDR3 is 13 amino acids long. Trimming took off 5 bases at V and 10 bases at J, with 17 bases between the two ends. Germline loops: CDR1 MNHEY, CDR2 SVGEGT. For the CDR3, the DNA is TGTGCCAGCAGTATGCGGACAAGAGGTTTAGCTTTCTTT. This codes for CASSMRTRGLAFF.

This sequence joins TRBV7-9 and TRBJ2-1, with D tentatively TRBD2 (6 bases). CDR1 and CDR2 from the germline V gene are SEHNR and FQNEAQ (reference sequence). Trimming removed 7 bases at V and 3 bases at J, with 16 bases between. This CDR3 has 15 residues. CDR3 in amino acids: CASILDRGLYNEQFF. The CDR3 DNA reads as TGTGCCAGCATCTTGGACCGGGGACTCTACAATGAGCAGTTCTTC. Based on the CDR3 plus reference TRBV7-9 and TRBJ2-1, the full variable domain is DTGVSQNPRHKITKRGQNVTFRCDPISEHNRLYWYRQTLGQGPEFLTYFQNEAQLEKSRLLSDRFSAERPKGSFSTLEIQRTEQGDSAMYLCASILDRGLYNEQFFGPGTRLTVL.